A single sample gave rise to the 10 T cell receptor beta chains below, sequenced in a study of early T cells in non-severe SARS-CoV-2 infection. TCRdb re-called the 5' RACE reads with MiXCR, one entry per CDR3 protein. The table includes approximately 35,000 distinct CDR3 sequences, 5.5% to 7% detected once. Sequenced sample: whole blood. The receptors stem from an adult who was a healthcare worker with PCR-confirmed SARS-CoV-2 infection or an uninfected control (not recorded which).

The chain employs TRBV4-1 and TRBJ2-6; a weak D match, TRBD2 (6 bases). The CDR3 runs 18 residues. The V end was cut by 4 bases, the J end by 0 bases, with 16 bases between. Germline assignment: CDR1 MGHRA and CDR2 YSYEKL. The DNA of the CDR3 is TGCGCCAGCAGCCCATCGGGGGAACTACTCTCTGGGGCCAACGTCCTGACTTTC. Protein: CASSPSGELLSGANVLTF.

This clonotype came up many times. The chain is built from TRBV19 and TRBJ2-6, with D possibly TRBD2 on 5 matching bases. V lost 6 bases, J lost 2 bases, and 14 bases lay in between. The length of the CDR3 is 16 residues. CDR1 and CDR2 (germline): LNHDA, SQIVND (reference sequence). CDR3: CASRERVKTGANVLTF. The CDR3 nucleotides are TGTGCCAGTAGAGAGAGGGTCAAAACTGGGGCCAACGTCCTGACTTTC.

Ten or more counts support this clonotype. The gene calls are TRBV11-2 and TRBJ2-6, with D uncertain. Germline V gene sequence: CDR1 SGHAT, CDR2 FQNNGV. The CDR3 is made up of 17 amino acids. The V and J ends lost 0 bases and 0 bases respectively, with 9 bases between them. The CDR3 sequence is CASSLEFGSSGANVLTF. In nucleotides, the CDR3 is TGTGCCAGCAGCTTAGAGTTCGGATCCTCTGGGGCCAACGTCCTGACTTTC.

The V and J genes are TRBV7-6 and TRBJ2-3; D gene unclear. Germline CDR1 reads SGHVS; CDR2 reads FNYEAQ. This CDR3 is built from 15 residues. Trimming stripped 5 bases from V and 7 bases from J, with 19 bases between. CDR3 DNA: TGTGCCAGCAGCCCTGTGGGCCTACTGGGGAATACGCAGTATTTT. Protein sequence: CASSPVGLLGNTQYF.

Many counts were recorded for this clonotype. This chain uses TRBV28 with TRBJ2-1; no clear D gene. V was pared by 8 bases and J by 4 bases, with 6 bases between. Germline CDR1 reads MDHEN; CDR2 reads SYDVKM. The CDR3 spans 11 residues. The CDR3 here is CASLGYNEQFF. CDR3 nucleotides: TGTGCCAGCCTCGGATACAATGAGCAGTTCTTC.

This clonotype was picked up many times. The chain employs TRBV30 and TRBJ2-7, with D unclear. V dropped 0 bases and J dropped 5 bases, with 11 bases sitting between them. Germline V CDR1 and CDR2: GTSNPN, SVGIG (reference sequence). The CDR3 is 13 residues long. The CDR3 DNA is TGTGCCTGGAGTGTACTCGGGTCCCACGAGCAGTACTTC. Amino acid sequence: CAWSVLGSHEQYF.

At least ten counts were recorded for this clonotype. The rearrangement links TRBV13 to TRBJ2-7; D perhaps matches TRBD2 (5 bases). Trimming removed 5 bases from V and 0 bases from J, with 8 bases in between. There are 13 residues in the CDR3. Germline values: CDR1 PRHDT, CDR2 FYEKMQ (reference sequence). The chain's CDR3 is CASSGRDSYEQYF. CDR3 DNA: TGTGCCAGCAGCGGCCGGGACTCCTACGAGCAGTACTTC.

This clonotype was seen repeatedly, ten times or more. The chain couples TRBV29-1 to TRBJ2-2; no definite D call. V dropped 7 bases and J dropped 2 bases, with 11 bases sitting between them. Germline-derived CDR1 and CDR2 are SQVTM and ANQGSEA. CDR3 size: 13 residues. In nucleotides, the CDR3 is TGCAGCGCTACTATGAGTAACACCGGGGAGCTGTTTTTT. Amino acids: CSATMSNTGELFF.

This clonotype was recorded at least ten times. The gene calls are TRBV6-1 and TRBJ2-3, with 9 bases lining up with TRBD2. CDR3 length: 16 amino acids. Germline CDR1 MNHNS, CDR2 SASEGT. V shed 1 base, J shed 6 bases, and the junction held 8 bases outside the gene matches. This chain's CDR3 is CASSEVTRGGRDTQYF. For the CDR3, the DNA is TGTGCCAGCAGTGAAGTAACGCGGGGGGGTCGGGATACGCAGTATTTT.

The sample holds a few counts of this clonotype. This chain uses TRBV7-9 with TRBJ2-3, with TRBD2 identical over 7 bases. The CDR3 runs 17 residues. Germline V gives CDR1 SEHNR, CDR2 FQNEAQ (reference sequence). Trimming cost V 1 base and J 2 bases; bases outside gene matches: 9. The CDR3 coding sequence is TGTGCCAGCAGCTTAGTGGACTTTGCGGGAGACACAGATACGCAGTATTTT. Protein product: CASSLVDFAGDTDTQYF. Full variable domain (remainder filled in from reference TRBV7-9 and TRBJ2-3): DTGVSQNPRHKITKRGQNVTFRCDPISEHNRLYWYRQTLGQGPEFLTYFQNEAQLEKSRLLSDRFSAERPKGSFSTLEIQRTEQGDSAMYLCASSLVDFAGDTDTQYFGPGTRLTVL.